These T cell receptor beta chains were read from a single sample in a study of blood T cell repertoires in COVID-19. Here immunoSEQ multiplex PCR was the method, and the copy in TCRdb shows in-frame clones only, minus some. The table shows fewer than 120,000 clones, with 76% occurring only once. Material: peripheral blood. Receptors originate from a woman older than 75 with acute or convalescent COVID-19. The CDR3 runs from the conserved cysteine through the conserved F or W. The D gene is left open where the match is weak. Size is stated for part of the rows, as once, few or many counts, or as a class when the clone is expanded.

D | J | size | V | DNA | CDR3
. | TRBJ1-6 | . | TRBV25-1 | TGTGCCAGCAGCGAGGACAGTAATAATTCACCCCTCCACTTT | CASSEDSNNSPLHF
. | TRBJ2-7 | . | TRBV18 | TGTGCCAGCTCACCACCGGCAGGGGTGTGGGAGCAGTACTTC | CASSPPAGVWEQYF
. | TRBJ2-5 | . | TRBV7-2 | TGTGCCAGCAGCTTAGGGGGCCCGGCCCAGTACTTC | CASSLGGPAQYF
TRBD2 | TRBJ2-2 | few | TRBV5-4 | TGTGCCAGCAGCCCCGGACTAGCGGTGAACACCGGGGAGCTGTTTTTT | CASSPGLAVNTGELFF
. | TRBJ2-5 | few | TRBV11-2 | TGTGCCAGCAGCTCATCCTTCATGAGCACCCAGTACTTC | CASSSSFMSTQYF
. | TRBJ2-7 | . | TRBV7-2 | TGTGCCAGCAGCCCCGGGGACATAGGAGCCGAGCAGTACTTC | CASSPGDIGAEQYF
. | TRBJ1-5 | . | TRBV27 | TGTGCCAGCAGTTTATCAGGGGTAAGGAATCAGCCCCAGCATTTT | CASSLSGVRNQPQHF
. | TRBJ1-1 | . | TRBV6-5 | TGTGCCATCCAAACAGGGTTGAGTACTGAAGCTTTCTTT | CAIQTGLSTEAFF
. | TRBJ1-1 | . | TRBV2 | TGTGCCAAAGGAGCGATGAACACTGAAGCTTTCTTT | CAKGAMNTEAFF
. | TRBJ2-1 | . | TRBV7-2 | TGTGCCAGCAGCTTAGCGCCACAGGGAAGCCCGAAACAGTTCTTC | CASSLAPQGSPKQFF
TRBD2 | TRBJ2-5 | . | TRBV18 | TGTGCCAGCTCACTACGTGGATTAGCGGGACAATGGGAGACCCAGTACTTC | CASSLRGLAGQWETQYF
TRBD1 | TRBJ2-2 | . | TRBV6-5 | TGTGCCAGCAGCCGGGACAGGGGTACCGGGGAGCTGTTTTTT | CASSRDRGTGELFF
. | TRBJ2-4 | . | TRBV20-1 | TGCAGTGCCTACAGGGCGGCCATTCAGTACTTC | CSAYRAAIQYF
. | TRBJ1-4 | . | TRBV18 | TGTGTCAGCTCACCACGCTCGCGGGGGCAGGAAGGAGAAAAACTGTTTTTT | CVSSPRSRGQEGEKLFF
. | TRBJ2-7 | few | TRBV5-1 | TGCGCCAGCAGCTTGGGGACAGAGCCATACGAGCAGTACTTC | CASSLGTEPYEQYF
. | TRBJ1-1 | few | TRBV6-6 | TGTGCCAGCAGCCAACAGGGTCGGGACACTGAAGCTTTCTTT | CASSQQGRDTEAFF
TRBD2 | TRBJ2-7 | . | TRBV28 | TGTGCCAGCAGCAACCCGGGACTAGCACCGGGGGAGCAGTACTTC | CASSNPGLAPGEQYF
TRBD1 | TRBJ2-1 | few | TRBV27 | TGTGCCAGCAGGGTAGGGACAGTGTCCGGTGAGCAGTTCTTC | CASRVGTVSGEQFF
. | TRBJ2-3 | once | TRBV19 | TGTGCCAGTAGTGCGGGGTTAAGCACAGATACGCAGTATTTT | CASSAGLSTDTQYF
. | TRBJ1-3 | . | TRBV7-3 | TGTGCCAGCAGCTCCCGCCCGGGGTATGGAAACACCATATATTTT | CASSSRPGYGNTIYF
. | TRBJ1-4 | . | TRBV6-5 | TGTGCCAGCAGTTACGGGATAAGTCAGGGAGAAAAACTGTTTTTT | CASSYGISQGEKLFF
. | TRBJ2-7 | . | TRBV6-5 | TGTGCCAGCAGGCTTTCCCAGGGGGGACAGTACTTC | CASRLSQGGQYF
. | TRBJ2-7 | . | TRBV6-2/TRBV6-3 | TGTGCCAGCAGTTGGGGACTTTCCTACGAGCAGTACTTC | CASSWGLSYEQYF
. | TRBJ1-1 | few | TRBV5-1 | TGCGCCAGCAGCTTAAACAGGGCGGACACTGAAGCTTTCTTT | CASSLNRADTEAFF
. | TRBJ1-1 | . | TRBV28 | TGTGCCAGCAGACAGTTTCCAAACACTGAAGCTTTCTTT | CASRQFPNTEAFF
. | TRBJ1-3 | . | TRBV19 | TGTGCCAGCCGAACAGGGTCCGGAAACACCATATATTTT | CASRTGSGNTIYF
TRBD2 | TRBJ2-7 | . | TRBV30 | TGTGCCTGGAGTTCGACTAGCGGGGCGGACAAGCAGTACTTC | CAWSSTSGADKQYF
TRBD1 | TRBJ2-7 | . | TRBV7-6 | TGTGCCAGCACCCTAGGGGGGGACAGGGAAGGCGAGCAGTACTTC | CASTLGGDREGEQYF
TRBD1 | TRBJ1-1 | . | TRBV7-8 | TGTGCCAGCAGCTCGACCGGGACAGGGACCCCCAGAACTGAAGCTTTCTTT | CASSSTGTGTPRTEAFF
. | TRBJ1-1 | once | TRBV3-1/TRBV3-2 | TGTGCCAGCAGCCAAGTCGTTCCGGGGGGGCGTATTCCCCTGGGCACTGAAGCTTTCTTT | CASSQVVPGGRIPLGTEAFF
TRBD2 | TRBJ2-1 | . | TRBV28 | TGTGCCAGCAGATCTTCCCTACCGGGACTAGCGGGAAATGAGCAGTTCTTC | CASRSSLPGLAGNEQFF
TRBD1 | TRBJ1-2 | few | TRBV6-5 | TGTGCCAGCGTCTGGGACAGGTGGTCCTATGGCTACACCTTC | CASVWDRWSYGYTF
TRBD1 | TRBJ1-1 | . | TRBV5-1 | TGCGCCAGCAGCCATAACAGGGGGCGAGTGAACACTGAAGCTTTCTTT | CASSHNRGRVNTEAFF
TRBD1 | TRBJ2-7 | . | TRBV11-2 | TGTGCCAGCAGCTTAGCTGACAGGGGATCCTACGAGCAGTACTTC | CASSLADRGSYEQYF
. | TRBJ2-2 | . | TRBV5-1 | TGCGCCAGCAGCGGACACTGGGAAACCGGGGAGCTGTTTTTT | CASSGHWETGELFF
TRBD1 | TRBJ1-2 | . | TRBV5-1 | TGCGCCAGCAGCCGAGGGACAGGGGGTTCGTATGGCTACACCTTC | CASSRGTGGSYGYTF
. | TRBJ2-7 | . | TRBV5-4 | TGTGCCAGCAGCCCAACACGGGAAACCTCCTACGAGCAGTACTTC | CASSPTRETSYEQYF
. | TRBJ2-1 | . | TRBV28 | TGTGCCAGCAGTGACCTTGACAGGAACTACAATGAGCAGTTCTTC | CASSDLDRNYNEQFF
TRBD2 | TRBJ2-1 | . | TRBV7-8 | TGTGCCAGTCTAGCGGGATATTACAATGAGCAGTTCTTC | CASLAGYYNEQFF
. | TRBJ1-5 | . | TRBV30 | TGTGCCTGGAGTGCAGGGTTCGGTCAGCCCCAGCATTTT | CAWSAGFGQPQHF
. | TRBJ1-4 | . | TRBV5-1 | TGCGCCAGCAGCTCTGGGGGGGCTTTGACTGAAAAACTGTTTTTT | CASSSGGALTEKLFF
. | TRBJ1-5 | . | TRBV7-2 | TGTGCCAGCAGCTTCGGGGGCAATCAGCCCCAGCATTTT | CASSFGGNQPQHF
. | TRBJ1-6 | . | TRBV4-1 | TGCGCCAGCAGCCAAGGCTCTATTCCCTATAATTCACCCCTCCACTTT | CASSQGSIPYNSPLHF
. | TRBJ2-7 | . | TRBV6-2/TRBV6-3 | TGTGCCAGCAGTTATTACAGGGTCTCCTACGAGCAGTACTTC | CASSYYRVSYEQYF
TRBD1 | TRBJ1-4 | . | TRBV9 | TGTGCCAGCAGCGTAGTGCCAGGGGGCGAAAAACTGTTTTTT | CASSVVPGGEKLFF
. | TRBJ2-3 | . | TRBV2 | TGTGCCAGCAGTTTAGACAACCAACACACAGATACGCAGTATTTT | CASSLDNQHTDTQYF
. | TRBJ2-1 | . | TRBV10-3 | TGTGCCATCAGTGCCGGGGTCGACCCTAATGAGCAGTTCTTC | CAISAGVDPNEQFF
. | TRBJ2-7 | . | TRBV7-6 | TGTGCCAGCAGCTTACACGAGCGACCTTCCTACGAGCAGTACTTC | CASSLHERPSYEQYF
. | TRBJ1-2 | . | TRBV12-3/TRBV12-4 | TGTGCCAGCAGTTTTCCGGGAGGGAATGGCTACACCTTC | CASSFPGGNGYTF
. | TRBJ1-6 | . | TRBV6-5 | TGTGCCAGCACCGAACAGCAAGTTTATTCACCCCTCCACTTT | CASTEQQVYSPLHF
TRBD2 | TRBJ2-1 | . | TRBV7-9 | TGTGCCAGCAGCTTAGGAGGTCTCCGCGGGGGGCCCTACCACAATGAGCAGTTCTTC | CASSLGGLRGGPYHNEQFF
TRBD1 | TRBJ2-2 | . | TRBV6-5 | TGTGCCAGCAGCCAGACAGGGGGGGACGGGGAGCTGTTTTTT | CASSQTGGDGELFF
TRBD2 | TRBJ2-2 | . | TRBV5-1 | TGCGCCAGCAGCTTGGCGCAGGGAGGGCTCGGGGAGCTGTTTTTT | CASSLAQGGLGELFF
TRBD1 | TRBJ1-5 | . | TRBV6-6 | TGTGCCAGCAGTTACGGGGACAGGGGAGCGGGTCAGCCCCAGCATTTT | CASSYGDRGAGQPQHF